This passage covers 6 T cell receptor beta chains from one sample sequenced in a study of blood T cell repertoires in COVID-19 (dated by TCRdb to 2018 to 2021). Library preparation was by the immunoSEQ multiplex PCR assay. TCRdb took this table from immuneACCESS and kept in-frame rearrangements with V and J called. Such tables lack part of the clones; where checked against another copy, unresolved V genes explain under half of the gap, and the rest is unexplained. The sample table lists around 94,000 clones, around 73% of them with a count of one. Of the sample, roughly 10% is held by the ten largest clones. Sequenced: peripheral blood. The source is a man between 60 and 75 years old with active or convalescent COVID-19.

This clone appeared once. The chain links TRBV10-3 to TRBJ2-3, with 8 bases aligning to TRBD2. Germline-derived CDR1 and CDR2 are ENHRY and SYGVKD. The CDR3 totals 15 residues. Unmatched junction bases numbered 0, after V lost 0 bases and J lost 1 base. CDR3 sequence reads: CAISESTSGTDTQYF. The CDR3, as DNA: TGTGCCATCAGTGAGTCGACTAGCGGCACAGATACGCAGTATTTT.

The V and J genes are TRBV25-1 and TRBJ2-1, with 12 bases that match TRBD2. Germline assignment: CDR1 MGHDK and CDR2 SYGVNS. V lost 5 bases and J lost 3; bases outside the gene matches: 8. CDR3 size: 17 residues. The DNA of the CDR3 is TGTGCCAGCAGTACCCCCCGGACTAGCGGGGACTACAATGAGCAGTTCTTC. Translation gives CASSTPRTSGDYNEQFF.

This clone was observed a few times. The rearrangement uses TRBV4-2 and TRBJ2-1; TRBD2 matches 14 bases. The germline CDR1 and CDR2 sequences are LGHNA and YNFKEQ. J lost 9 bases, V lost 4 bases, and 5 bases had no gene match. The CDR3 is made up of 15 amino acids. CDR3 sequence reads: CASSPPTSGRGEQFF. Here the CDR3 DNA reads TGTGCCAGCAGCCCCCCGACTAGCGGGAGGGGTGAGCAGTTCTTC.

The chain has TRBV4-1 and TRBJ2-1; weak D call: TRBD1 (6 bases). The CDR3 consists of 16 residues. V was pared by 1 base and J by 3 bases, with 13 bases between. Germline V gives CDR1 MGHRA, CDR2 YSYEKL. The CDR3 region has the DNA TGCGCCAGCAGCCAAGCAGGGGCGGCCATCTACAATGAGCAGTTCTTC. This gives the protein CASSQAGAAIYNEQFF.

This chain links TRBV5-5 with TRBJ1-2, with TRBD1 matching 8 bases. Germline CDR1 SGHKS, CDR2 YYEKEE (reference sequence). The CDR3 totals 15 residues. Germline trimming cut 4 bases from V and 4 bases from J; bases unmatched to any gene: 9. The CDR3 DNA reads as TGTGCCAGCAGCGCCGGACAGGGTCCCTTCTATGGCTACACCTTC. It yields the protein CASSAGQGPFYGYTF.

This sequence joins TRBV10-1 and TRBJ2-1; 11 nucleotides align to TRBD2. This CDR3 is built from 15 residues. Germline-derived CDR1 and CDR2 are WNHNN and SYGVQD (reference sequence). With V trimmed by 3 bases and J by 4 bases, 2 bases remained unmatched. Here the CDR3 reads CASSDLAGGYNEQFF. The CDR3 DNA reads TGCGCCAGCAGTGATCTAGCGGGGGGATACAATGAGCAGTTCTTC.